The present T cell receptor (beta chain) was sequenced within a study of blood T cell repertoires in COVID-19. As for the study in general: Specimens from acute and convalescent COVID-19 originated in the United States, Italy and Spain. Sample material is recorded as cDNA or gDNA derived from T cells, B-cell-depleted T cells, or PBMCs.

How the authors handled the data: From reference gene primer amplification, estimates of nucleated cell counts were derived. Profiling relied on immunoSEQ multiplex PCR, and the TCRdb table lists in-frame clones only, not all of them. V, J and clone size are those of that table, while D and trimming were read from the DNA. In the table there are 450,000 to 500,000 clones, 70% to 90% of which are singletons. About this clone itself: The same CDR3 can be traced to other DNA sequences in this sample.

Germline loops: CDR1 MNHEY, CDR2 SMNVEV (reference sequence). Trimming took 3 bases from V and 5 from J; bases not matched to a gene: 6. The CDR3 is 15 amino acids. The chain employs TRBV27 and TRBJ1-2; 10 positions match TRBD1. Material for sequencing was peripheral blood. The receptor was isolated from a human donor in a cohort sampled during active COVID-19. In DNA form, the CDR3 reads TGTGCCAGCAGTTTCCGGGACAGGGGTCGATATGGCTACACCTTC. It encodes CASSFRDRGRYGYTF.